The 27 T cell receptor beta chains reported below all come from one sample, sequenced in a study of T-cell reconstitution after alpha-beta-depleted transplantation in children. Unique molecular identifiers were incorporated during preparation of the TCRbeta library. TCRdb reprocessed the PCR reads with MiXCR, giving one entry per CDR3 protein. The sample holds just under 550,000 distinct CDR3 sequences, 15% to 20% seen once. Sequenced here: PBMCs from the stem cell graft donor, sampled from the stem cell graft. Every receptor here comes from a human donor who donated a stem cell graft to a child with acute lymphoblastic leukemia.

This clonotype occurred a few times. The rearrangement uses TRBV20-1 and TRBJ2-7; D remains unclear. Trimming removed 3 bases from V and 1 base from J, with 10 bases in between. The germline gives CDR1 DFQATT, CDR2 SNEGSKA (reference sequence). The CDR3 runs 13 residues. CDR3 sequence (DNA): TGCAGTGCTAGTGGGCAGAGGTCCTACGAGCAGTACTTC. This translates into CSASGQRSYEQYF.

Many counts were recorded for this clonotype. The V and J genes are TRBV7-3 and TRBJ2-5; either TRBD1 or TRBD2 may fit D (5 bases each). The V gene lost 5 bases and the J gene lost 2 bases, with 9 bases spanning the gap. Germline V gene data show CDR1 as SGHTA and CDR2 as FQGTGA. The CDR3 is 13 amino acids. The CDR3 nucleotides read TGTGCCAGCAGCCGGGACGGACAAGAGACCCAGTACTTC. Its translation is CASSRDGQETQYF.

The rearrangement joins TRBV6-2 or TRBV6-3 to TRBJ2-3; no clear D gene. The CDR3 runs 14 residues. The germline gives CDR1 MNHEY, CDR2 SVGEGT. Trimming took 2 bases from V and 5 from J, leaving 11 bases between them. DNA for the CDR3: TGTGCCAGCAGTTACCGTCCTAATAAAGATACGCAGTATTTT. Its protein product is CASSYRPNKDTQYF.

This clonotype has a handful of counts. The rearrangement joins TRBV10-3 to TRBJ2-1, with 10 bases lining up with TRBD2. The germline V gene has CDR1 ENHRY and CDR2 SYGVKD. The trim removed 4 bases at V and 6 bases at J, leaving 6 bases unmatched. The CDR3 totals 15 residues. The CDR3 region is CAISGLAGEGNEQFF. The CDR3 DNA reads as TGTGCCATCAGTGGCCTAGCGGGAGAGGGCAATGAGCAGTTCTTC.

The J gene is TRBJ1-4, the V gene TRBV12-3 or TRBV12-4; tentatively, D is TRBD1 (6 bases). This CDR3 comprises 15 residues. Trimming removed 6 bases at V and 3 bases at J, with 14 bases between. CDR3 sequence reads: CASRPGGQANEKLFF. CDR3 DNA sequence: TGTGCCAGCAGACCTGGGGGGCAAGCTAATGAAAAACTGTTTTTT.

J is TRBJ1-4 and V is TRBV29-1, with D maybe TRBD1 (5 bases). This CDR3 contains 12 residues. V was pared by 4 bases and J by 10 bases, with 13 bases between. Germline CDR1 reads SQVTM; CDR2 reads ANQGSEA. This CDR3 reads CSVGDGWGKLFF. Written as DNA, the CDR3 is TGCAGCGTTGGGGACGGGTGGGGAAAACTGTTTTTT.

This clonotype showed up just a few times. The V gene is TRBV9, the J gene TRBJ2-7, with TRBD1 matching 8 bases. Trimming cost V 3 bases and J 3 bases; bases outside gene matches: 5. The length of the CDR3 is 14 residues. CDR1 is SGDLS and CDR2 is YYNGEE in the germline V gene. CDR3 sequence (DNA): TGTGCCAGCAGCGGAGACAGGGGAGTCTACGAGCAGTACTTC. Translated: CASSGDRGVYEQYF.

This clonotype was seen only a few times. This sequence joins TRBV7-2 and TRBJ2-7; tentatively, D is TRBD1 (7 bases). The CDR3 contains 17 residues. With 1 base removed from V and 1 base from J, the gap between germline ends came to 17 bases. Germline CDR1 and CDR2: SGHTA and FQGNSA. CDR3 in amino acids: CASSLGGTGGQSYEQYF. CDR3 nucleotide sequence: TGTGCCAGCAGCTTAGGGGGGACTGGGGGACAGTCCTACGAGCAGTACTTC.

The chain carries TRBV27 and TRBJ1-1, with a weak D call TRBD1 (5 bases). V lost 4 bases and J 4 bases, leaving 19 bases between the germline ends. This CDR3 spans 16 amino acids. Germline lookup yields CDR1 MNHEY and CDR2 SMNVEV (reference sequence). The CDR3 sequence: CASSSPTAGRGTEAFF. The CDR3 region has the DNA TGTGCCAGCAGTTCTCCAACGGCGGGGAGGGGCACTGAAGCTTTCTTT.

Only a few counts were recorded for this clonotype. This chain joins TRBV7-2 and TRBJ2-1; 8 bases line up with TRBD2. CDR1 and CDR2 (germline): SGHTA, FQGNSA. CDR3 length: 15 amino acids. V shed 1 base and J 6 bases; nucleotides not matched to a gene: 5. DNA for the CDR3: TGTGCCAGCAGCTTAGGAGTTAGCGGGATCAATGAGCAGTTCTTC. The encoded protein is CASSLGVSGINEQFF.

This clonotype has only a few counts. This chain joins TRBV10-3 and TRBJ2-1, with D unclear. The CDR3 covers 16 residues. CDR1 is ENHRY and CDR2 is SYGVKD in the germline V gene. V dropped 0 bases and J dropped 0 bases, with 9 bases sitting between them. The CDR3 DNA sequence: TGTGCCATCAGTGAGTCTATATCGCGCTCCTACAATGAGCAGTTCTTC. This codes for CAISESISRSYNEQFF.

This clonotype has ten or more counts. The chain recombines TRBV12-3 or TRBV12-4 with TRBJ1-4; D is undetermined. Trimming cost V 3 bases and J 8 bases, with 4 bases left between them. The CDR3 is 11 residues long. CDR3 bases: TGTGCCAGCAGTTTCAGGGAAAAACTGTTTTTT. Residues: CASSFREKLFF.

The chain carries TRBV7-9 and TRBJ1-1, with D unresolved. Trimming shortened V by 1 base and J by 2 bases, and 11 bases separated the two germline ends. Per germline, CDR1 SEHNR and CDR2 FQNEAQ (reference sequence). This CDR3 comprises 15 residues. CDR3 nucleotide sequence: TGTGCCAGCAGCTTAGGGAATAGTGGAAACACTGAAGCTTTCTTT. It yields the protein CASSLGNSGNTEAFF.

The rearrangement links TRBV15 to TRBJ2-6, with D tentatively TRBD1 (5 bases). V was cut by 0 bases and J by 0 bases, with 15 bases left in between. This CDR3 has 19 residues. CDR1 is LNHNV, CDR2 YYDKDF, per germline (reference sequence). Here the CDR3 reads CATSRDGARKPSGANVLTF. CDR3 nucleotide sequence: TGTGCCACCAGCAGAGATGGGGCCAGGAAACCCTCTGGGGCCAACGTCCTGACTTTC.

The chain employs TRBV14 and TRBJ1-2; a possible D gene is TRBD1 (6 bases). V shed 4 bases and J shed 1 base, with 13 bases lying between them. CDR1 and CDR2 from the germline V gene are SGHDN and FVKESK. The CDR3 runs to 15 residues. The CDR3 DNA follows: TGTGCCAGCAGCCTCAGCAGGGGAGTTAACTATGGCTACACCTTC. This encodes CASSLSRGVNYGYTF.

The rearrangement links TRBV6-2 or TRBV6-3 to TRBJ2-3; D gene unclear. Germline V lookup: CDR1 MNHEY, CDR2 SVGEGT. Trimming shortened V by 0 bases and J by 9 bases, and 7 bases separated the two germline ends. The length of the CDR3 is 12 residues. This chain's CDR3 is CASSYSPRTQYF. In DNA form, the CDR3 reads TGTGCCAGCAGTTACTCGCCCAGAACGCAGTATTTT.

In this sample, this clonotype turned up a few times. This chain links TRBV5-1 with TRBJ1-1; D is possibly TRBD1 (5 bases). The germline gives CDR1 SGHRS, CDR2 YFSETQ. This CDR3 region has 13 residues. Trimming cost V 5 bases and J 3 bases, with 11 bases left between them. The CDR3 protein is CASSSRGDTEAFF. CDR3 nucleotides: TGCGCCAGCAGTTCTAGGGGCGACACTGAAGCTTTCTTT. Complete variable domain (other parts from reference TRBV5-1 and TRBJ1-1): KAGVTQTPRYLIKTRGQQVTLSCSPISGHRSVSWYQQTPGQGLQFLFEYFSETQRNKGNFPGRFSGRQFSNSRSEMNVSTLELGDSALYLCASSSRGDTEAFFGQGTRLTVV.

This clonotype occurred many times. This chain connects TRBV10-3 to TRBJ2-1; 11 nucleotides align to TRBD2. Germline V CDR1 and CDR2: ENHRY, SYGVKD. The length of the CDR3 is 18 residues. The junction had 10 bases not matched to a gene; V was cut back by 0 bases and J by 6 bases. The DNA for the CDR3 is TGTGCCATCAGTGAGTCGGTAGGGACTAGCGGAGCCGGCAATGAGCAGTTCTTC. This encodes CAISESVGTSGAGNEQFF.

V is TRBV12-3 or TRBV12-4 and J is TRBJ2-3; weak D call: TRBD2 (6 bases). The CDR3 contains 14 residues. V lost 4 bases, J lost 2 bases, and 10 bases lay in between. The CDR3 DNA reads as TGTGCCAGCAGTTGGGGACTCTTCACAGATACGCAGTATTTT. It is translated as CASSWGLFTDTQYF.

This clonotype was counted between two and nine times. The chain uses TRBV29-1 and TRBJ2-1; 11 bases align to TRBD2. V lost 2 bases and J lost 4; bases outside the gene matches: 4. The CDR3 covers 15 residues. The V gene's germline CDR1 is SQVTM and CDR2 ANQGSEA. CDR3 region: CSVERPSGRYNEQFF. The CDR3 DNA follows: TGCAGCGTTGAAAGGCCTAGCGGGAGGTACAATGAGCAGTTCTTC.

J is TRBJ2-3 and V is TRBV27; no reliable D call. Germline CDR1 reads MNHEY; CDR2 reads SMNVEV (reference sequence). CDR3 length: 14 amino acids. Trimming stripped 3 bases from V and 9 bases from J, with 16 bases between. The CDR3 DNA sequence: TGTGCCAGCAGTTTTCGGTGGGGTCCTCTGACGCAGTATTTT. Its protein product is CASSFRWGPLTQYF.

The chain combines TRBV27 with TRBJ2-1; TRBD2 matches 12 bases. V lost 5 bases to trimming and J lost 4 bases; unmatched junction nucleotides: 18. The V gene's germline CDR1 is MNHEY and CDR2 SMNVEV (reference sequence). CDR3 size: 20 residues. CDR3 protein: CASSDGVWLAGGTGYNEQFF. CDR3 DNA sequence: TGTGCCAGCAGTGACGGCGTTTGGCTAGCGGGAGGGACCGGGTACAATGAGCAGTTCTTC.

The chain uses TRBV27 and TRBJ2-3, with TRBD1 matching over 10 bases. Germline-derived CDR1 and CDR2 are MNHEY and SMNVEV (reference sequence). The junction had 8 bases not matched to a gene; V was cut back by 1 base and J by 7 bases. This CDR3 is 16 amino acids long. The CDR3 region has the DNA TGTGCCAGCAGTTTATACCGCGGGACAGGGGTCAATACGCAGTATTTT. Translation gives CASSLYRGTGVNTQYF.

This clonotype was recorded once. This chain uses TRBV7-6 with TRBJ2-3; 9 bases are a match to TRBD1. Germline values: CDR1 SGHVS, CDR2 FNYEAQ. CDR3 length: 18 residues. After removal of 6 bases from V and 0 bases from J, the junction contained 13 bases not matched to a gene. The CDR3 DNA follows: TGTGCCAGCAGTCAAGCTCCGGGACAGGGACGAAGCACAGATACGCAGTATTTT. Protein product: CASSQAPGQGRSTDTQYF. Full variable domain (rest looked up from reference TRBV7-6 and TRBJ2-3): GAGVSQSPRYKVTKRGQDVALRCDPISGHVSLYWYRQALGQGPEFLTYFNYEAQQDKSGLPNDRFSAERPEGSISTLTIQRTEQRDSAMYRCASSQAPGQGRSTDTQYFGPGTRLTVL.

The rearrangement joins TRBV5-6 to TRBJ2-5; TRBD1 is a possible D gene (6 bases). V gave up 2 bases and J gave up 5 bases, with 10 bases separating them. Germline CDR1 and CDR2: SGHDT and YYEEEE. The CDR3 is 13 residues long. CDR3 bases: TGTGCCAGCAGCTTCTCCAGGGGCGAGACCCAGTACTTC. Its translation is CASSFSRGETQYF. Using reference TRBV5-6 and TRBJ2-5 for the parts outside the CDR3, the full variable domain is DAGVTQSPTHLIKTRGQQVTLRCSPKSGHDTVSWYQQALGQGPQFIFQYYEEEERQRGNFPDRFSGHQFPNYSSELNVNALLLGDSALYLCASSFSRGETQYFGPGTRLLVL.

The table lists this clonotype with a few counts. The chain recombines TRBV29-1 with TRBJ1-1; 10 bases match TRBD1. CDR3 size: 18 residues. Losses at the gene ends were 0 bases for V and 1 base for J; bases not matched to a gene: 11. CDR1 and CDR2 (germline): SQVTM, ANQGSEA. CDR3 nucleotide sequence: TGCAGCGTTGAAGATCAGAGGGGACAGGGGAGGAGGAACACTGAAGCTTTCTTT. Translating it yields CSVEDQRGQGRRNTEAFF.

This chain links TRBV11-3 with TRBJ2-7; 8 bases line up with TRBD1. Germline V gene sequence: CDR1 SGHNT, CDR2 YENEEA. The CDR3 covers 14 residues. With V trimmed by 2 bases and J by 7 bases, 7 bases remained unmatched. The CDR3 region has the DNA TGTGCCAGCAGCTTAAGGACAGGGTCTTCGGAGCAGTACTTC. It encodes CASSLRTGSSEQYF. Looking up the rest from reference TRBV11-3 and TRBJ2-7 gives the full variable domain: EAGVVQSPRYKIIEKKQPVAFWCNPISGHNTLYWYLQNLGQGPELLIRYENEEAVDDSQLPKDRFSAERLKGVDSTLKIQPAELGDSAVYLCASSLRTGSSEQYFGPGTRLTVT.